The rows below give T cell receptor beta chains drawn from one sample of a study of blood T cell repertoires in COVID-19. Generated by immunoSEQ multiplex PCR, the TCRdb table keeps only in-frame clones and is missing some. Among approximately 250,000 clones, roughly four fifths were seen once, and the ten largest hold 3.5% to 4.5%. The sample comprised peripheral blood. These receptors all come from a man aged 50 to 59 with acute or convalescent COVID-19. The CDR3 runs from the conserved cysteine through the conserved F or W. The D gene is left open where the match is weak. Part of the rows lack a size; the others show once, few, many or a class for expanded clones.

J gene: TRBJ1-1
D gene: NA
V gene: TRBV13
clone size: few
CDR3 DNA: TGTGCCAGCAGCTTAGGAGACTCCACTGAAGCTTTCTTT
CDR3 protein: CASSLGDSTEAFF

J gene: TRBJ1-2
D gene: NA
V gene: TRBV6-2/TRBV6-3
clone size: NA
CDR3 DNA: TGTGCCAGCAGTTACCAGGCGACCACTTTGGGCTACACCTTC
CDR3 protein: CASSYQATTLGYTF

J gene: TRBJ1-1
D gene: NA
V gene: TRBV12-3/TRBV12-4
clone size: NA
CDR3 DNA: TGTGCCAGCAGTTCCGACAGCCCTGAAGCTTTCTTT
CDR3 protein: CASSSDSPEAFF

J gene: TRBJ2-3
D gene: NA
V gene: TRBV9
clone size: NA
CDR3 DNA: TGTGCCAGCAGCGTAGCTGGGGGGTATCTAGATACGCAGTATTTT
CDR3 protein: CASSVAGGYLDTQYF

J gene: TRBJ1-1
D gene: TRBD1
V gene: TRBV29-1
clone size: NA
CDR3 DNA: TGCAGCGTTCGGACAGGGAACCACGTCCGAGGGAACACTGAAGCTTTCTTT
CDR3 protein: CSVRTGNHVRGNTEAFF

J gene: TRBJ1-5
D gene: NA
V gene: TRBV6-4
clone size: NA
CDR3 DNA: TGTGCCAGCATCCCCTGGGGGGAGTCAAGGGATCAGCCCCAGCATTTT
CDR3 protein: CASIPWGESRDQPQHF

J gene: TRBJ1-1
D gene: TRBD1
V gene: TRBV2
clone size: NA
CDR3 DNA: TGTGCCAGCAGTAAGACAGGGGGGGACACTGAAGCTTTCTTT
CDR3 protein: CASSKTGGDTEAFF

J gene: TRBJ2-1
D gene: NA
V gene: TRBV4-1
clone size: NA
CDR3 DNA: TGCGCCAGCAGCCAAGGGCAGGGGGGTATCGATGAGCAGTTCTTC
CDR3 protein: CASSQGQGGIDEQFF

J gene: TRBJ1-1
D gene: TRBD1
V gene: TRBV5-8
clone size: NA
CDR3 DNA: TGTGCCAGCAGCTTGGACAGGGGGCAGACTGAAGCTTTCTTT
CDR3 protein: CASSLDRGQTEAFF

J gene: TRBJ2-7
D gene: NA
V gene: TRBV6-5
clone size: NA
CDR3 DNA: TGTGCCAGCAGTTACTCGGCCAGGGACAACGAGCAGTACTTC
CDR3 protein: CASSYSARDNEQYF

J gene: TRBJ2-1
D gene: TRBD2
V gene: TRBV5-4
clone size: few
CDR3 DNA: TGTGCCAGCAGCTTGGGTGGCGGGGGCTACAATGAGCAGTTCTTC
CDR3 protein: CASSLGGGGYNEQFF

J gene: TRBJ2-1
D gene: TRBD2
V gene: TRBV5-1
clone size: NA
CDR3 DNA: TGCGCCAGCAGCTGGGAGCAACTAGCGGGGAGTTATCAGTTCTTC
CDR3 protein: CASSWEQLAGSYQFF

J gene: TRBJ2-7
D gene: NA
V gene: TRBV6-2/TRBV6-3
clone size: few
CDR3 DNA: TGTGCCAGCAGTTACGGGGGGGCAGCCTACGAGCAGTACTTC
CDR3 protein: CASSYGGAAYEQYF

J gene: TRBJ1-6
D gene: TRBD1
V gene: TRBV7-9
clone size: NA
CDR3 DNA: TGTGCCAGCAGTCAAACGCCGGGACAGGGGACTTCACCCCTCCACTTT
CDR3 protein: CASSQTPGQGTSPLHF

J gene: TRBJ2-5
D gene: NA
V gene: TRBV5-6
clone size: NA
CDR3 DNA: TGTGCCAGCAGCTTGCTGGGAGTGGCAAGCCGGGAGACCCAGTACTTC
CDR3 protein: CASSLLGVASRETQYF

J gene: TRBJ2-3
D gene: TRBD2
V gene: TRBV9
clone size: NA
CDR3 DNA: TGTGCCAGCAGCGTAGCTCTAGCGGGCTTCACAGATACGCAGTATTTT
CDR3 protein: CASSVALAGFTDTQYF

J gene: TRBJ1-2
D gene: NA
V gene: TRBV24-1
clone size: NA
CDR3 DNA: TGTGCCACCAGTGGCTACCCAACGAACTATGGCTACACCTTC
CDR3 protein: CATSGYPTNYGYTF

J gene: TRBJ2-1
D gene: NA
V gene: TRBV27
clone size: NA
CDR3 DNA: TGTGCCAGCAGTATACAGGGAAGTGACTACAATGAGCAGTTCTTC
CDR3 protein: CASSIQGSDYNEQFF

J gene: TRBJ2-2
D gene: NA
V gene: TRBV5-1
clone size: NA
CDR3 DNA: TGCGCCAGCAGCTCTTCCAGCGCTAACACCGGGGAGCTGTTTTTT
CDR3 protein: CASSSSSANTGELFF

J gene: TRBJ1-2
D gene: TRBD1
V gene: TRBV5-5
clone size: NA
CDR3 DNA: TGTGCCAGCAGAATCGGACAGGCGAAGGATGGCTACACCTTC
CDR3 protein: CASRIGQAKDGYTF

J gene: TRBJ2-1
D gene: TRBD1
V gene: TRBV11-3
clone size: NA
CDR3 DNA: TGTGCCAGCAGCCCAAGTCAGGGGGCGACCAACAATGAGCAGTTCTTC
CDR3 protein: CASSPSQGATNNEQFF

J gene: TRBJ1-3
D gene: TRBD1
V gene: TRBV2
clone size: NA
CDR3 DNA: TGTGCCAGCAGTCCACAGGGGGCTATCTCTGGAAACACCATATATTTT
CDR3 protein: CASSPQGAISGNTIYF

J gene: TRBJ2-7
D gene: NA
V gene: TRBV6-1
clone size: NA
CDR3 DNA: TGTGCCAGCAGTGATCGGACCGCCGGACACCACGAGCAGTACTTC
CDR3 protein: CASSDRTAGHHEQYF

J gene: TRBJ1-6
D gene: TRBD1
V gene: TRBV15
clone size: NA
CDR3 DNA: TGTGCCACCAGCAGAGGGGACAGGGATAATTCACCCCTCCACTTT
CDR3 protein: CATSRGDRDNSPLHF

J gene: TRBJ1-2
D gene: TRBD1
V gene: TRBV9
clone size: few
CDR3 DNA: TGTGCCAGCAGCCCCACCAGCCAGGGGGGACCGCCGGCCTATGGCTACACCTTC
CDR3 protein: CASSPTSQGGPPAYGYTF